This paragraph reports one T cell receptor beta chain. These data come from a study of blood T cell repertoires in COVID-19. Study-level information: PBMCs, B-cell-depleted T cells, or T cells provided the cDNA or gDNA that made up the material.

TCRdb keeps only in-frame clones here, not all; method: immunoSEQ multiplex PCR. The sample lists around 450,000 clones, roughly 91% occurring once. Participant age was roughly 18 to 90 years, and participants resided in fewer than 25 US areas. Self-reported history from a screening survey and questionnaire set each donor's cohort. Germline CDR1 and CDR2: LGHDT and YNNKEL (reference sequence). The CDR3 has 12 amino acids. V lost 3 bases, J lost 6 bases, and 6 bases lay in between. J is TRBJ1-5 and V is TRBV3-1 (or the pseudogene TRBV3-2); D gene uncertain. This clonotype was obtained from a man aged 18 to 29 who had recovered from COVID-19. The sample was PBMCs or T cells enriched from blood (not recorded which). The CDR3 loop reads CASSQEGQPQHF. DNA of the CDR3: TGTGCCAGCAGCCAGGAGGGTCAGCCCCAGCATTTT.